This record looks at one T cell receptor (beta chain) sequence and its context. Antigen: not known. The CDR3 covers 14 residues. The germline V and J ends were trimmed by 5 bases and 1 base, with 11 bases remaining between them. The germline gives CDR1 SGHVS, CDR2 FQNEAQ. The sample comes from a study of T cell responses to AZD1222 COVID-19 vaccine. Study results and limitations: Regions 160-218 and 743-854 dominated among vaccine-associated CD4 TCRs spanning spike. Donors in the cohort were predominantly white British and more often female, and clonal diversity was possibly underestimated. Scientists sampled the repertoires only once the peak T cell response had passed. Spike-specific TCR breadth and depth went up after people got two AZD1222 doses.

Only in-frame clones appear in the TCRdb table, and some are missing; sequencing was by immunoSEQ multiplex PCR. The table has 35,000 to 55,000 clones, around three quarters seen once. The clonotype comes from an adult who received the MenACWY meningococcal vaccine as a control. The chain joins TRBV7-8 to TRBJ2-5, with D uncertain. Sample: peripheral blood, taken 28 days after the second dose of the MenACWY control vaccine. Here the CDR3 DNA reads TGTGCCAGCAGCCCCCGACGGACCCAAGAGACCCAGTACTTC. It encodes CASSPRRTQETQYF. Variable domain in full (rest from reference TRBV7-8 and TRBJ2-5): GAGVSQSPRYKVAKRGQDVALRCDPISGHVSLFWYQQALGQGPEFLTYFQNEAQLDKSGLPSDRFFAERPEGSVSTLKIQRTQQEDSAVYLCASSPRRTQETQYFGPGTRLLVL.